Listed below are T cell receptor beta chains from one sample, sequenced in a study of T cells in tuberculosis. TCRdb's table, derived via immunoSEQ multiplex PCR, lists solely in-frame clones and lacks some. Of some 49,000 clones listed, about 95% were seen once; the top ten hold about 1.3%. Sample: PBMCs, taken at tuberculosis diagnosis. These receptors originate from an adult with tuberculosis. Each CDR3 is given with its conserved first and last residue. A D gene is named only where the DNA matches it firmly. Part of the rows lack a size; the others show once, few, many or a class for expanded clones.

>.|.|TRBJ1-2|TRBV7-2
CASSLGPGIGYGYTF
TGTGCCAGCAGCTTAGGGCCCGGGATCGGCTATGGCTACACCTTC
>.|.|TRBJ1-1|TRBV5-1
CASSLVLVHRSGQNKNTEAFF
TGCGCCAGCAGCTTGGTTTTGGTGCATCGTTCTGGGCAGAATAAGAACACTGAAGCTTTCTTT
>.|TRBD1|TRBJ1-3|TRBV7-3
CASSTASRDRVHSGNTIYF
TGTGCCAGCAGCACCGCCTCCCGGGACAGGGTTCACTCGGGAAACACCATATATTTT
>once|.|TRBJ1-5|TRBV7-2
CASSLERNQPQHF
TGTGCCAGCAGCTTAGAGCGCAATCAGCCCCAGCATTTT
>.|TRBD2|TRBJ2-2|TRBV7-2
CASSSIPGTSGFTGELFF
TGTGCCAGCAGCTCCATCCCCGGGACTAGCGGGTTCACCGGGGAGCTGTTTTTT
>.|.|TRBJ2-5|TRBV25-1
CASSEADSKETQYF
TGTGCCAGCAGTGAAGCGGACAGCAAAGAGACCCAGTACTTC
>.|TRBD1|TRBJ2-3|TRBV5-5
CASSPPEGAGDTQYF
TGTGCCAGCAGCCCCCCAGAGGGGGCGGGAGATACGCAGTATTTT
>.|TRBD1|TRBJ1-4|TRBV29-1
CSVARTGELFF
TGCAGCGTTGCCCGGACAGGGGAACTGTTTTTT
>.|.|TRBJ2-7|TRBV18
CASSLSGLPNNEQYF
TGTGCCAGCTCACTTTCCGGTTTACCTAATAACGAGCAGTACTTC
>few|.|TRBJ1-1|TRBV19
CASSIRPGQNTEAFF
TGTGCCAGTAGTATTCGACCAGGGCAGAACACTGAAGCTTTCTTT
>.|TRBD1|TRBJ1-1|TRBV2
CASRPTGGVAEAFF
TGTGCCAGCAGACCTACAGGGGGAGTCGCTGAAGCTTTCTTT
>.|.|TRBJ2-7|TRBV19
CASSHYRDYEQYF
TGTGCCAGTAGCCACTACAGGGACTACGAGCAGTACTTC
>once|.|TRBJ1-1|TRBV18
CASSPPDSQSYTEAFF
TGTGCCAGCTCACCACCAGACAGCCAAAGCTACACTGAAGCTTTCTTT
>.|.|TRBJ2-7|TRBV2
CASSVRGSYEQYF
TGTGCCAGCAGTGTTCGCGGGTCATACGAGCAGTACTTC
>.|.|TRBJ2-6|TRBV7-2
CASSRTRGALGANVLTF
TGTGCCAGCAGCCGAACACGGGGGGCGCTTGGGGCCAACGTCCTGACTTTC
>.|.|TRBJ2-3|TRBV7-8
CASSGLLPDADTQYF
TGTGCCAGCAGCGGACTCCTACCAGACGCAGATACGCAGTATTTT
>.|TRBD1|TRBJ2-3|TRBV19
CASSLGTGLSTDTQYF
TGTGCCAGTAGTTTGGGGACAGGCCTTAGCACAGATACGCAGTATTTT
>.|.|TRBJ2-2|TRBV30
CAWLGRVDGELFF
TGTGCCTGGTTGGGGAGAGTAGACGGGGAGCTGTTTTTT
>.|TRBD2|TRBJ2-1|TRBV27
CASSPLAGGPNEQFF
TGTGCCAGCAGTCCACTAGCGGGAGGGCCCAATGAGCAGTTCTTC
>.|.|TRBJ1-1|TRBV19
CASSILGASRDEAFF
TGTGCCAGTAGTATATTGGGGGCCAGTCGAGACGAAGCTTTCTTT
>.|.|TRBJ1-1|TRBV15
CATSRELGEETTEAFF
TGTGCCACCAGCAGAGAGTTAGGGGAGGAGACCACTGAAGCTTTCTTT
>.|.|TRBJ1-1|TRBV6-5
CASSFRGTEAFF
TGTGCCAGCAGTTTTCGGGGAACCGAAGCTTTCTTT
>.|TRBD1|TRBJ2-2|TRBV11-2
CASSLHGQGANTGELFF
TGTGCCAGCAGCTTACATGGACAGGGGGCGAACACCGGGGAGCTGTTTTTT
>.|TRBD2|TRBJ2-5|TRBV7-3
CASSLGTSGIETQYF
TGTGCCAGCAGCTTAGGGACTAGCGGGATTGAGACCCAGTACTTC
>.|.|TRBJ1-5|TRBV19
CASSSHGGKGQPQHF
TGTGCCAGTAGTTCCCATGGGGGGAAGGGTCAGCCCCAGCATTTT
>.|TRBD1|TRBJ1-5|TRBV6-5
CASRGTGGGQPQHF
TGTGCCAGCAGGGGGACAGGGGGCGGGCAGCCCCAGCATTTT
>.|.|TRBJ1-2|TRBV6-6
CASILQSGVRGYTF
TGTGCCAGCATCCTACAATCAGGGGTACGGGGCTACACCTTC
>.|.|TRBJ2-1|TRBV4-3
CASSQVPSGEQFF
TGCGCCAGCAGCCAAGTACCAAGCGGTGAGCAGTTCTTC
>.|.|TRBJ1-1|TRBV28
CASRSQGGLGTEAFF
TGTGCCAGCAGATCCCAGGGAGGGCTAGGGACTGAAGCTTTCTTT
>.|TRBD1|TRBJ2-2|TRBV7-2
CASSFDRVTGELFF
TGTGCCAGCAGCTTCGACAGGGTCACCGGGGAGCTGTTTTTT
>.|.|TRBJ2-7|TRBV29-1
CSVAWRAYEQYF
TGCAGCGTTGCTTGGCGGGCCTACGAGCAGTACTTC
>.|TRBD1|TRBJ2-7|TRBV7-2
CASSLAGQASSYEQYF
TGTGCCAGCAGCTTAGCGGGACAGGCCAGCTCCTACGAGCAGTACTTC
>.|TRBD2|TRBJ2-3|TRBV27
CASSRTSGRWDTQYF
TGTGCCAGCAGCCGGACTAGCGGGAGATGGGATACGCAGTATTTT
>.|.|TRBJ1-2|TRBV28
CASSLPPMGGAYGYTF
TGTGCCAGCAGTTTGCCCCCAATGGGAGGAGCCTATGGCTACACCTTC
>.|TRBD2|TRBJ2-2|TRBV2
CASSDRGDRELFF
TGTGCCAGCAGTGACCGGGGGGATAGGGAGCTGTTTTTT
>.|TRBD2|TRBJ2-5|TRBV9
CASSTQGASGRSAETQYF
TGTGCCAGCAGCACTCAGGGGGCTAGCGGGAGATCTGCGGAGACCCAGTACTTC
>.|.|TRBJ2-1|TRBV14
CASSQVGRVAEQFF
TGTGCCAGCAGCCAAGTAGGGCGGGTAGCGGAGCAGTTCTTC
>.|TRBD2|TRBJ2-2|TRBV27
CASSTLGLANTGELFF
TGTGCCAGCAGTACGCTAGGACTAGCGAACACCGGGGAGCTGTTTTTT
>.|TRBD1|TRBJ1-1|TRBV9
CASSLVQGGITEAFF
TGTGCCAGCAGCCTCGTACAGGGGGGCATCACTGAAGCTTTCTTT
>once|TRBD1|TRBJ1-2|TRBV6-6
CASRGQGANGYTF
TGTGCCAGCAGAGGACAGGGGGCCAATGGCTACACCTTC
>.|.|TRBJ1-5|TRBV7-2
CASSLLGGNQPQHF
TGTGCCAGCAGCTTACTCGGGGGCAATCAGCCCCAGCATTTT
>.|.|TRBJ1-5|TRBV30
CAWSEGTLNQPQHF
TGTGCCTGGAGTGAGGGGACACTTAATCAGCCCCAGCATTTT
>.|TRBD2|TRBJ2-3|TRBV7-2
CASSRLAGHTDTQYF
TGTGCCAGCAGTCGACTAGCGGGACACACAGATACGCAGTATTTT
>few|TRBD2|TRBJ2-2|TRBV5-1
CASTQLTSGGNTGELFF
TGCGCCAGCACCCAGTTAACTAGCGGGGGGAACACCGGGGAGCTGTTTTTT
>once|.|TRBJ2-5|TRBV7-6
CASSQAEETQYF
TGTGCCAGCAGCCAGGCTGAAGAGACCCAGTACTTC
>.|.|TRBJ2-3|TRBV7-8
CASSSHPLADTQYF
TGTGCCAGCAGCTCCCATCCTCTAGCGGATACGCAGTATTTT
>.|.|TRBJ1-1|TRBV28
CASSFNTPNTEAFF
TGTGCCAGCAGTTTTAACACACCGAACACTGAAGCTTTCTTT
>.|.|TRBJ2-3|TRBV5-1
CASSLRVDTDTQYF
TGCGCCAGCAGCTTGCGTGTAGACACAGATACGCAGTATTTT
>.|TRBD2|TRBJ2-7|TRBV28
CASSLSRTSGRGVGPYEQYF
TGTGCCAGCAGTCTTTCCCGGACTAGCGGGAGAGGAGTAGGGCCCTACGAGCAGTACTTC
>.|TRBD2|TRBJ2-3|TRBV7-8
CASSSRTSGRIGPQYAQYF
TGTGCCAGCAGCTCCAGGACTAGCGGGAGGATAGGGCCCCAATATGCGCAGTATTTT